Below, 14 T cell receptor beta chains from the same sample are listed, as sequenced in a study of cytomegalovirus exposure and HLA in healthy donors. PCR was performed using 60 Vbeta and 13 Jbeta primers. TCRdb's table, derived via immunoSEQ multiplex PCR, lists solely in-frame clones and lacks some. The table lists nearly 200,000 clones, over 60% of them singletons. The specimen was PBMCs. These TCRs come from a woman aged 25 to 39 in good health and CMV-seropositive.

The chain has TRBV7-9 and TRBJ2-1, with TRBD2 identical over 13 bases. Germline V gene sequence: CDR1 SEHNR, CDR2 FQNEAQ (reference sequence). Trimming cost V 9 bases and J 0 bases; bases outside gene matches: 14. This CDR3 region has 19 residues. CDR3 nucleotide sequence: TGTGCCAGTCCTACTAGCGGGAGGGCGGGTCCCAGCTCCTACAATGAGCAGTTCTTC. It translates to CASPTSGRAGPSSYNEQFF.

The chain recombines TRBV5-4 with TRBJ1-1; D is uncertain. Trimming pared 6 bases from V and 1 base from J, leaving 7 bases between. This CDR3 contains 12 residues. Per germline, CDR1 SGHNT and CDR2 YYREEE (reference sequence). The CDR3 loop reads CASNTENTEAFF. The DNA for the CDR3 is TGTGCCAGCAACACAGAGAACACTGAAGCTTTCTTT.

The chain couples TRBV13 to TRBJ2-1; D may be TRBD2 (6 bases). Per the germline V gene, CDR1 is PRHDT and CDR2 is FYEKMQ (reference sequence). V lost 5 bases and J 7 bases, leaving 12 bases between the germline ends. There are 13 residues in the CDR3. The CDR3 region has the DNA TGTGCCAGCAGCCGAACCCGGGGGAATGAGCAGTTCTTC. Translated, it gives CASSRTRGNEQFF.

The chain has TRBV4-3 and TRBJ2-5; D may be TRBD1 (6 bases). The V gene's germline CDR1 is LGHNA and CDR2 YSLEER. Trimming left V 1 base short and J 3 bases short, with 15 bases between. The CDR3 is made up of 16 amino acids. The DNA of the CDR3 is TGCGCCAGCAGCCAAGGGGGGCCTGGAGGCGAAGAGACCCAGTACTTC. It yields the protein CASSQGGPGGEETQYF.

The chain is built from TRBV7-9 and TRBJ2-5; the match to TRBD2 covers 10 bases. Per the germline V gene, CDR1 is SEHNR and CDR2 is FQNEAQ (reference sequence). V was pared by 5 bases and J by 3 bases, with 9 bases of the junction left unmatched. The CDR3 covers 16 residues. The chain's CDR3 is CASSPLRGLAKETQYF. The CDR3 nucleotides are TGTGCCAGCAGCCCGTTAAGGGGACTAGCGAAAGAGACCCAGTACTTC.

The chain is built from TRBV4-2 and TRBJ2-7; 10 positions agree with TRBD2. The CDR3 length is 15 residues. CDR1 is LGHNA, CDR2 YNFKEQ, per germline. The V segment lost 1 base and the J segment 6 bases; nucleotides outside the gene matches: 6. This CDR3 is CASSQGGLAGAEQYF. DNA for the CDR3: TGTGCCAGCAGCCAAGGGGGCCTAGCGGGAGCCGAGCAGTACTTC.

J is TRBJ2-2 and V is TRBV9, with 9 bases fitting TRBD1. This CDR3 has 15 residues. Unmatched junction bases numbered 5, after V lost 6 bases and J lost 2 bases. Germline V gene lookup returns CDR1 SGDLS and CDR2 YYNGEE. DNA of the CDR3: TGTGCCAGCACTGACAGGGGGACTAACACCGGGGAGCTGTTTTTT. Residues: CASTDRGTNTGELFF.

The rearrangement links TRBV15 to TRBJ2-7; 9 bases are shared with TRBD2. This CDR3 is 16 amino acids long. Germline CDR1 and CDR2: LNHNV and YYDKDF (reference sequence). V was pared by 1 base and J by 4 bases, with 8 bases of the junction left unmatched. CDR3 amino acids: CATSRGSGGPAYEQYF. CDR3 sequence (DNA): TGTGCCACCAGCAGAGGGAGCGGGGGGCCCGCTTACGAGCAGTACTTC.

The chain is built from TRBV4-3 and TRBJ2-3, with D perhaps matching TRBD1 (6 bases). The V and J ends lost 2 bases and 5 bases respectively, with 14 bases between them. This CDR3 contains 15 residues. Germline V gene data show CDR1 as LGHNA and CDR2 as YSLEER. CDR3 in amino acids: CASSQLTGAGDTQYF. DNA of the CDR3: TGCGCCAGCAGCCAACTGACAGGTGCGGGAGATACGCAGTATTTT.

The genes are TRBV20-1 and TRBJ1-4; a weak D match, TRBD1 (5 bases). CDR3 length: 11 amino acids. CDR1 is DFQATT, CDR2 SNEGSKA, per germline (reference sequence). Trimming cost V 6 bases and J 11 bases, with 13 bases left between them. CDR3: CSAGGQSKLFF. Written as DNA, the CDR3 is TGCAGTGCCGGTGGACAATCTAAACTGTTTTTT.

The chain recombines TRBV28 with TRBJ1-3; tentatively, D is TRBD1 (5 bases). Germline V gives CDR1 MDHEN, CDR2 SYDVKM. The germline V and J ends were trimmed by 7 bases and 4 bases, with 17 bases remaining between them. The CDR3 covers 15 residues. CDR3 sequence (DNA): TGTGCCAGCACCCCCGGGGGGGGAGTAGGAAACACCATATATTTT. It specifies CASTPGGGVGNTIYF.

The V and J genes are TRBV5-4 and TRBJ2-2; D gene ambiguous. The germline V gene has CDR1 SGHNT and CDR2 YYREEE (reference sequence). The V gene lost 1 base and the J gene lost 1 base, with 8 bases spanning the gap. The CDR3 is made up of 15 amino acids. The CDR3 bases are TGTGCCAGCAGCTTGTATAGCCTGAACACCGGGGAGCTGTTTTTT. Its protein is CASSLYSLNTGELFF.

The chain employs TRBV7-2 and TRBJ2-3; no clear D. CDR1 SGHTA and CDR2 FQGNSA come from the germline V gene. This CDR3 region has 15 residues. V was cut by 1 base and J by 6 bases, with 14 bases left in between. This chain's CDR3 is CASSLVRPPRDTQYF. CDR3 DNA sequence: TGTGCCAGCAGCTTAGTCCGACCCCCGAGGGATACGCAGTATTTT.

The J gene is TRBJ2-3, the V gene TRBV27, with D maybe TRBD2 (5 bases). The CDR3 runs to 13 residues. Germline CDR1 and CDR2: MNHEY and SMNVEV (reference sequence). Trimming shortened V by 5 bases and J by 1 base, and 7 bases separated the two germline ends. CDR3 sequence reads: CASSLAGTDTQYF. The CDR3 nucleotides read TGTGCCAGCAGTCTAGCTGGCACAGATACGCAGTATTTT.